This T cell receptor beta chain was captured by sequencing in a study of blood T cells in healthy people across ages. Study at large: Using template switching, researchers captured about one barcoded beta molecule for each two T cells.

The individuals who served as donors were healthy Caucasians living in Russia, aged roughly 6 to 95. This clonotype occurred a few times. What it recognizes is unknown. One junction end disagrees with the germline gene, perhaps due to a read error. Findings of the study overall: The lack of PBMC sorting stopped any conclusive naive versus antigen-experienced comparison. Diversity estimates from one million T cells were considered underestimates.

Primed by a sample-barcoded 5' primer and a J-beta primer mix, a second PCR proceeded for about 7 to 11 cycles. TCRdb redid the calling of the 5' RACE reads with MiXCR, one entry per CDR3 protein. This sample has 1,500,000 or so distinct CDR3 sequences; 35% to 45% occur once, and the top ten carry approximately 4%. The CDR3 is 16 amino acids. This chain uses TRBV12-3 or TRBV12-4 with TRBJ2-3; 11 bases are a match to TRBD2. Material for sequencing was blood. This clonotype originated in a woman aged 18-29 years in good health. In DNA form, the CDR3 reads TGTGCCAGCAGTCCCGGACTAGCGGGTAGCACAGATACGAAGTATTTT. This codes for CASSPGLAGSTDTKYF.